These 31 T cell receptor beta chains were all obtained from the same sample, sequenced in a study of PD-1 blockade in classical Hodgkin lymphoma. TCRdb's table, derived via immunoSEQ multiplex PCR, lists solely in-frame clones and lacks some. The table records roughly 32,000 clones, roughly four fifths of them present only once. Every one of the patients relapsed after autologous stem cell transplantation (brentuximab vedotin exposure was variable). The material sequenced was peripheral blood mononuclear cells (PBMCs), taken at baseline. These receptors came from a human donor with classical Hodgkin lymphoma.

The chain carries TRBV11-3 and TRBJ1-1; tentative D call: TRBD1 (5 bases). Germline lookup yields CDR1 SGHNT and CDR2 YENEEA. Trimming shortened V by 5 bases and J by 5 bases, and 12 bases separated the two germline ends. The CDR3 consists of 13 residues. The CDR3 loop reads CASSVRERTEAFF. CDR3 nucleotides: TGTGCCAGCAGCGTCAGGGAAAGGACTGAAGCTTTCTTT.

This sequence joins TRBV6-5 and TRBJ2-7, with D maybe TRBD1 (5 bases). The length of the CDR3 is 13 residues. CDR1 and CDR2 from the germline V gene are MNHEY and SVGAGI. The germline V and J ends were trimmed by 3 bases and 3 bases, with 9 bases remaining between them. CDR3 in amino acids: CASSYPGRYEQYF. In DNA form, the CDR3 reads TGTGCCAGCAGTTATCCAGGGCGCTACGAGCAGTACTTC.

This clone was detected only once. The genes are TRBV27 and TRBJ2-7, with D perhaps being TRBD1 or TRBD2 (5 bases each). The CDR3 sequence is 15 residues long. Trimming left V 3 bases short and J 3 bases short, with 15 bases between. Germline CDR1 is MNHEY and CDR2 is SMNVEV (reference sequence). The CDR3 region is CASSLFPGRGYEQYF. CDR3 coding DNA: TGTGCCAGCAGTTTGTTTCCGGGACGGGGCTACGAGCAGTACTTC.

The V call is TRBV19, the J call TRBJ1-5, with D possibly TRBD1 on 6 matching bases. The germline V and J ends were trimmed by 10 bases and 7 bases, with 17 bases remaining between them. There are 13 residues in the CDR3. CDR1 is LNHDA, CDR2 SQIVND, per germline (reference sequence). The CDR3 DNA reads TGTGCCACTACGGCAGGGGCCGAGCAGCCCCAGCATTTT. Its protein product is CATTAGAEQPQHF.

This CDR3 is CASSITASYSGNTIYF. The CDR3 nucleotides read TGTGCCAGTAGTATTACGGCGTCTTACTCTGGAAACACCATATATTTT. This chain links TRBV19 with TRBJ1-3, with unresolved D. The CDR3 has 16 amino acids. Trimming pared 3 bases from V and 0 bases from J, leaving 12 bases between. CDR1 and CDR2 from the germline V gene are LNHDA and SQIVND (reference sequence).

The chain links TRBV18 to TRBJ1-2; no firm D call. Trimming removed 8 bases from V and 0 bases from J, with 22 bases in between. The CDR3 has 17 residues. In germline, CDR1 is KGHSH, CDR2 LQKENI. For the CDR3, the DNA is TGTGCCAGCGAAAGAGAAGGAGGACGGGTAGCTAACTATGGCTACACCTTC. Translation: CASEREGGRVANYGYTF.

The chain links TRBV7-2 to TRBJ2-2; possibly TRBD1 for D (6 bases). Germline V CDR1 and CDR2: SGHTA, FQGNSA. V was trimmed by 5 bases and J by 0 bases, leaving 13 bases between them. The CDR3 is 16 amino acids. This chain's CDR3 is CASSIRGLANTGELFF. CDR3 DNA: TGTGCCAGCAGCATCAGGGGTCTTGCGAACACCGGGGAGCTGTTTTTT.

On this clone itself: The same CDR3 arises from other DNA sequences in this sample as well. The chain carries TRBV28 and TRBJ1-2; tentatively, D is TRBD1 (6 bases). Germline CDR1 is MDHEN and CDR2 is SYDVKM. The length of the CDR3 is 13 residues. V shed 6 bases and J shed 4 bases, with 12 bases lying between them. The DNA of the CDR3 is TGTGCCAGCAGCCTAGACAGGATCTATGGCTACACCTTC. Protein product: CASSLDRIYGYTF.

The chain has TRBV19 and TRBJ1-2, with TRBD1 matching 7 bases. The junction had 10 bases not matched to a gene; V was cut back by 6 bases and J by 3 bases. Looked up from germline, CDR1 is LNHDA and CDR2 is SQIVND (reference sequence). The CDR3 runs 15 residues. The CDR3 spells CASRSRQGVDYGYTF. The CDR3 DNA sequence: TGTGCCAGTAGAAGTCGACAGGGTGTGGACTATGGCTACACCTTC.

CDR3 DNA sequence: TGTGCCAGCAGTCCAGGACTAGCTTCTTTCGAGCAGTACTTC. This encodes CASSPGLASFEQYF. The V call is TRBV25-1, the J call TRBJ2-7, with TRBD2 matching 8 bases. This CDR3 region has 14 residues. After removal of 5 bases from V and 6 bases from J, the junction contained 9 bases not matched to a gene. CDR1 is MGHDK and CDR2 is SYGVNS in the germline V gene.

V is TRBV27 and J is TRBJ2-3; D is perhaps TRBD1 or TRBD2 (5 bases each). Trimming pared 4 bases from V and 3 bases from J, leaving 14 bases between. The germline V gene has CDR1 MNHEY and CDR2 SMNVEV (reference sequence). The CDR3 consists of 15 residues. CDR3 bases: TGTGCCAGCAGTTCTCCGGGACCCCCGACAGATACGCAGTATTTT. This encodes CASSSPGPPTDTQYF.

The V and J genes are TRBV2 and TRBJ1-1, with a tentative D call TRBD1 (6 bases). This CDR3 is built from 14 residues. Germline V gives CDR1 SNHLY, CDR2 FYNNEI. V lost 4 bases and J lost 1, with 10 bases in between. The DNA of the CDR3 is TGTGCCAGCAGTGGAAGACAGGCGAACACTGAAGCTTTCTTT. It specifies CASSGRQANTEAFF.

Relative to its sample, this clone is medium-sized. The V and J genes are TRBV27 and TRBJ1-6, with no clear D. The CDR3 contains 13 residues. Germline V lookup: CDR1 MNHEY, CDR2 SMNVEV (reference sequence). Trimming left V 0 bases short and J 8 bases short, with 5 bases between. The CDR3 DNA reads as TGTGCCAGCAGTTTATCCGGTTATTCACCCCTCCACTTT. Protein product: CASSLSGYSPLHF.

The V call is TRBV7-2, the J call TRBJ1-3, with D unclear. From germline, CDR1 is SGHTA and CDR2 FQGNSA. The CDR3 totals 13 residues. Trimming shortened V by 8 bases and J by 4 bases, and 12 bases separated the two germline ends. CDR3 sequence: CASSYQGGNTIYF. The CDR3 DNA sequence: TGTGCCAGCTCCTACCAAGGGGGAAACACCATATATTTT.

On this clone itself: One end of the junction is discordant with germline, which a read error may explain. The J gene is TRBJ2-1, the V gene TRBV7-3; 8 bases agree with TRBD2. Germline V gene data show CDR1 as SGHTA and CDR2 as FQGTGA. There are 14 residues in the CDR3. The CDR3 region is CASNLKSGGPGQFF. DNA for the CDR3: TGTGCCAGCAACTTAAAATCGGGAGGGCCTGGGCAGTTCTTC. The whole variable domain, remainder taken from reference TRBV7-3 and TRBJ2-1, is GAGVSQTPSNKVTEKGKYVELRCDPISGHTALYWYRQSLGQGPEFLIYFQGTGAADDSGLPNDRFFAVRPEGSVSTLKIQRTERGDSAVYLCASNLKSGGPGQFFGPGTRLTVL.

This rearrangement joins TRBV30 to TRBJ2-3; D is perhaps TRBD2 (5 bases). Trimming stripped 5 bases from V and 0 bases from J, with 9 bases between. The germline V gene encodes CDR1 GTSNPN and CDR2 SVGIG (reference sequence). CDR3 length: 13 residues. In DNA, the CDR3 is TGTGCCTGGGACTATTATAGCACAGATACGCAGTATTTT. It encodes CAWDYYSTDTQYF.

This rearrangement joins TRBV5-1 to TRBJ2-3; 8 bases fit TRBD2. The CDR3 extends over 16 amino acids. Germline CDR1 is SGHRS and CDR2 is YFSETQ. Losses at the gene ends were 4 bases for V and 6 bases for J; bases not matched to a gene: 13. CDR3 region: CASSLVGGLVYDTQYF. Written as DNA, the CDR3 is TGCGCCAGCAGCCTAGTTGGGGGACTAGTTTACGATACGCAGTATTTT.

V usage is TRBV4-3 and J usage is TRBJ1-4; possible D gene TRBD1, 5 bases. There are 15 residues in the CDR3. Trimming stripped 0 bases from V and 8 bases from J, with 13 bases between. Germline V gene data show CDR1 as LGHNA and CDR2 as YSLEER. DNA of the CDR3: TGCGCCAGCAGCCAAGAGGTCCGGGCAGGGGAAAAACTGTTTTTT. Translation gives CASSQEVRAGEKLFF.

A single count supports this clone. This sequence joins TRBV9 and TRBJ2-3, with 13 bases matching TRBD2. Germline V gene data show CDR1 as SGDLS and CDR2 as YYNGEE. This CDR3 is built from 18 residues. With V trimmed by 0 bases and J by 3 bases, 7 bases remained unmatched. CDR3 sequence reads: CASSVGTSGGVGTDTQYF. The CDR3 DNA follows: TGTGCCAGCAGCGTAGGAACTAGCGGGGGGGTAGGGACAGATACGCAGTATTTT.

This chain joins TRBV11-3 and TRBJ1-5, with D hard to call. V shed 4 bases and J shed 2 bases, with 18 bases lying between them. The CDR3 runs 17 residues. The germline V gene has CDR1 SGHNT and CDR2 YENEEA. The CDR3 nucleotides are TGTGCCAGCAGCTCGCCCGCCGTGGTCTCGGGCAATCAGCCCCAGCATTTT. Its translation: CASSSPAVVSGNQPQHF.

This rearrangement joins TRBV6-6 to TRBJ2-7; 10 bases are shared with TRBD1. The germline V gene encodes CDR1 MNHNY and CDR2 SVGAGI (reference sequence). V dropped 1 base and J dropped 5; count of bases not matched to a gene: 2. The CDR3 has 14 amino acids. DNA of the CDR3: TGTGCCAGCAGTTACTGGACAGGGGGGAACGAGCAGTACTTC. It specifies CASSYWTGGNEQYF.

The sample holds one count of this clone. The chain couples TRBV7-2 to TRBJ2-5, with 12 bases aligning to TRBD1. CDR3 length: 19 amino acids. Germline V gene lookup returns CDR1 SGHTA and CDR2 FQGNSA. Trimming took 2 bases from V and 4 from J; bases not matched to a gene: 14. In DNA form, the CDR3 reads TGTGCCAGCAGCTTAATGGGACAGGGGGCGATGGTCGGTCGAGAGACCCAGTACTTC. Protein sequence: CASSLMGQGAMVGRETQYF.

The chain has TRBV7-9 and TRBJ1-1, with D maybe TRBD1 (5 bases). V lost 7 bases and J lost 1, with 16 bases in between. The CDR3 is 15 residues long. Germline lookup yields CDR1 SEHNR and CDR2 FQNEAQ (reference sequence). The DNA for the CDR3 is TGTGCCAGCATCCTCCAGGGAGCCGGGAACACTGAAGCTTTCTTT. The encoded protein is CASILQGAGNTEAFF.

CDR3 nucleotides: TGTGCCAGCAGTGAAGCTATAGCGGGGGCGCGAAGGCAGTACTTC. Encoded protein: CASSEAIAGARRQYF. The chain links TRBV6-1 to TRBJ2-7, with 9 bases matching TRBD2. Germline values: CDR1 MNHNS, CDR2 SASEGT. This CDR3 comprises 15 residues. Germline trimming cut 0 bases from V and 9 bases from J; bases unmatched to any gene: 9.

Regarding this clone: The junction does not match germline at one end; this may be a read error. The same CDR3 arises from other DNA sequences in this sample as well. The gene calls are TRBV6-6 and TRBJ1-2, with no clear D. This CDR3 spans 11 amino acids. Germline V gene sequence: CDR1 MNHNY, CDR2 SVGAGI (reference sequence). CDR3 residues: CASSSDYGYTF. CDR3 bases: TGTGCCAGCAGCTCCGACTACGGCTACACCTTC.

The V gene is TRBV2, the J gene TRBJ2-3, with D perhaps matching TRBD2 (6 bases). Deletions cut 7 bases from V and 2 bases from J, with 10 bases between. The CDR3 length is 13 residues. Germline V gene sequence: CDR1 SNHLY, CDR2 FYNNEI. In nucleotides, the CDR3 is TGTGCCAGCATTAAGGACTACACAGATACGCAGTATTTT. Protein product: CASIKDYTDTQYF.

This chain joins TRBV1 and TRBJ2-3; the table gives TRBD2 as D, unverified against the DNA. TRBV1 is noted as a pseudogene. The CDR3 is made up of 18 amino acids. CDR3 sequence: CTSSQEGVLAGGWDTQYF. DNA for the CDR3: TGCACCAGCAGCCAAGAGGGGGTTCTAGCGGGGGGCTGGGATACGCAGTATTTT.

V is TRBV5-1 and J is TRBJ1-2, with D tentatively TRBD1 (6 bases). V was cut by 4 bases and J by 6 bases, with 16 bases left in between. Germline V gene data show CDR1 as SGHRS and CDR2 as YFSETQ. The length of the CDR3 is 14 residues. The CDR3 region has the DNA TGCGCCAGCAGCATAGGACAGACGAGCAATGGCTACACCTTC. It translates to CASSIGQTSNGYTF.

CDR3 in DNA: TGTGCCAGTAGTATACAACAGGCCGACACCGGGGAGCTGTTTTTT. Its protein product is CASSIQQADTGELFF. The chain couples TRBV19 to TRBJ2-2; a weak D match, TRBD1 (5 bases). This CDR3 contains 15 residues. Trimming stripped 2 bases from V and 3 bases from J, with 10 bases between. Germline lookup yields CDR1 LNHDA and CDR2 SQIVND (reference sequence).

The CDR3 DNA reads TGTGCCAGTAGCTCCGGGACAGGGGGCCCTGGGGCCAACGTCCTGACTTTC. Translation: CASSSGTGGPGANVLTF. This rearrangement joins TRBV19 to TRBJ2-6, with 12 bases lining up with TRBD1. With V trimmed by 6 bases and J by 2 bases, 5 bases remained unmatched. CDR1 and CDR2 (germline): LNHDA, SQIVND (reference sequence). This CDR3 is 17 amino acids long.

The V and J genes are TRBV30 and TRBJ1-5; 7 bases map to TRBD1. Trimming at V came to 5 bases and at J to 7 bases, leaving 8 bases not matched to a gene. Germline V lookup: CDR1 GTSNPN, CDR2 SVGIG (reference sequence). The CDR3 has 13 amino acids. CDR3 sequence (DNA): TGTGCCTGGTCCTCCACAGGGGAGCAGCCCCAGCATTTT. Its translation is CAWSSTGEQPQHF.